Shown below are 6 T cell receptor beta chains from a single sample sequenced in a study of tumor and adjacent non-tumor tissue in lung cancer. The library came from three nested PCR rounds adapted from ARM-PCR protocols. TCRdb recomputed calls from the multiplex PCR reads with MiXCR, one row per CDR3 protein. The profile shows 55,000 to 65,000 distinct CDR3 sequences, about 63% of them singletons. This sample's RNA came from whole unsorted tissue. More than 3 cm separated this lung sample from the edge of the tumor. Sequencing used distant non-tumor lung tissue. The source of these receptors is an older man with non-small cell lung cancer.

In this sample, this clonotype turned up many times. The gene calls are TRBV6-2 or TRBV6-3 and TRBJ1-2, with unresolved D. CDR1 is MNHEY, CDR2 SVGEGT, per germline. V dropped 0 bases and J dropped 0 bases, with 11 bases sitting between them. This CDR3 contains 16 residues. The DNA of the CDR3 is TGTGCCAGCAGTTACTCGATACGGGCATCTAACTATGGCTACACCTTC. It codes for CASSYSIRASNYGYTF.

About this clonotype itself: A read error may explain this, as a much larger clone is one base away. The genes are TRBV5-4 and TRBJ1-4, with 8 bases aligning to TRBD1. Germline CDR1 is SGHNT and CDR2 is YYREEE (reference sequence). This CDR3 is built from 16 residues. V shed 3 bases, J shed 8 bases, and the junction held 12 bases outside the gene matches. The DNA for the CDR3 is TGTGCCAGCAGCTCTTCCGTGGGACAGGACGGCGAAAAACTGTTTTTT. Protein sequence: CASSSSVGQDGEKLFF.

This clonotype was observed a single time. The chain combines TRBV5-5 with TRBJ2-7; tentatively, D is TRBD1 (5 bases). Germline V gene sequence: CDR1 SGHKS, CDR2 YYEKEE (reference sequence). The CDR3 is made up of 13 amino acids. The ends were cut back, 0 bases at V and 7 bases at J, with 11 bases in the middle. The CDR3 DNA is TGTGCCAGCAGCTTGGCAGGGTTCTATGAGCAGTACTTC. This gives the protein CASSLAGFYEQYF.

This clonotype was seen at least ten times. CDR3 sequence: CASSPGTPFATQYF. The CDR3 nucleotides are TGTGCCAGCAGTCCCGGGACTCCCTTTGCGACCCAGTACTTC. V and J are TRBV12-3 or TRBV12-4 and TRBJ2-5, with D possibly TRBD2 on 6 matching bases. This CDR3 comprises 14 residues. The germline V and J ends were trimmed by 5 bases and 7 bases, with 17 bases remaining between them.

Notes on this clonotype: One end of the junction varies from germline; a read error may be responsible. The chain employs TRBV12-3 or TRBV12-4 and TRBJ1-2; the match to TRBD1 covers 8 bases. The CDR3 consists of 14 residues. CDR3 DNA: TGTGCCAACAGTCTAGGACAGGGAAAATATGGCTACACCTTC. The encoded protein is CANSLGQGKYGYTF.

About this clonotype itself: In this CDR3 the conserved last residue, phenylalanine or tryptophan, is missing, so a read error is likely. The DNA is omitted, as the CDR3 cannot be located on it reliably, and the CDR3 follows TCRdb's listing. The genes are TRBV11-3 and TRBJ2-2; no check of the table's D call, TRBD1, against the DNA was made. Germline-derived CDR1 and CDR2 are SGHNT and YENEEA. Both ends counted, the CDR3 spans 13 residues. The CDR3 loop is CATSTGGTGELLL.